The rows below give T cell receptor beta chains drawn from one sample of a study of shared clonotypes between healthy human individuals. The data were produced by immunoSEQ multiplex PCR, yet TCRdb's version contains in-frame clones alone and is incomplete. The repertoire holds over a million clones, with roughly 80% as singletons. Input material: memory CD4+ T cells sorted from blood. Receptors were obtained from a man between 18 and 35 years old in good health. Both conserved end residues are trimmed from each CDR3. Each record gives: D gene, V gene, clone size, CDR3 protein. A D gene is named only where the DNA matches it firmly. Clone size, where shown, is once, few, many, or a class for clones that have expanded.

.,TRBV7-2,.,ASSLGRVNTEAF
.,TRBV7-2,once,ASSLGTSGIETQY
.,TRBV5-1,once,ASSPRGRANTGELF
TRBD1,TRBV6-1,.,ASSRGQGINYGYT
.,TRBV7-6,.,ASSLGVGVSYEQY
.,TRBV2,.,ASSEAKKTATYGYT
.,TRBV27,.,ASSTTYEQY
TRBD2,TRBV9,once,ASSVAGEETQY
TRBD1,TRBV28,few,ASSGIGQGDTGELF
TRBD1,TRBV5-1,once,ASSWGQGGFYGYT
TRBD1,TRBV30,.,AWSVSLIRDRGQEAF
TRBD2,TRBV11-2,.,ASSLFGTRYEQY
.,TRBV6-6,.,ASRRPGSEETQY
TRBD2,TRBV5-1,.,ASSGGLADKYEQY
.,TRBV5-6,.,ASSLGRDYGYT
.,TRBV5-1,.,ASSYDSGKGEAF
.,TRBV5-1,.,ASSEGTGVSYEQY
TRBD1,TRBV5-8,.,ASSLRTGEYEQY
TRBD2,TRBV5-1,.,ASSPVSSGGSVDTQY
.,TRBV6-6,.,ASSGTRDTDEQY
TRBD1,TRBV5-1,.,ASSLEDRATYNSPLH
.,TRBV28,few,ASSPYSNQPQH
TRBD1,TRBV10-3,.,AITQGADETQY
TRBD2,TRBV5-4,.,ASSPGGDRETQY
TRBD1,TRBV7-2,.,ASSSTGGDTEAF
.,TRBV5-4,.,ASSRDGTGELF
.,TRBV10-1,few,ASRQGLNTEAF
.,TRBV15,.,ATSRVGLLEAF
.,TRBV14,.,ASSELQQSPLH
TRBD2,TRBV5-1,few,ASSSRRAGDTDTQY
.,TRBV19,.,ASSTTGMWSSYEQY
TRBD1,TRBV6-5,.,ASRGQGTREKLF
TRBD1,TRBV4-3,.,ASSQETGGYEQY
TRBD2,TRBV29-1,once,SVGTSGVNEQF
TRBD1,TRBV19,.,ASQTSGTATYNEQF
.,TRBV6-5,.,ASSIRQTYEQY
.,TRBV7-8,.,ASSLLTLDSNQPQH
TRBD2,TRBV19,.,ASSKNSGARTDTQY
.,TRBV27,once,ASRGSPPNYGYT
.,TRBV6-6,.,ASSYSNGGETQY